The 10 T cell receptor beta chains below all came from one sample that was sequenced in a study of long-term antiretroviral therapy in people with HIV. It was version v3.0 of the immunoSEQ assay that was run at survey level. Assay: immunoSEQ multiplex PCR; the TCRdb copy retains only in-frame clones and omits some. The sample carries 25,000 to 30,000 clones, roughly 80% recorded once. Sequences were derived from unsorted PBMCs, sampled 0.8 years before starting antiretroviral therapy. The receptors originated from a young man with HIV.

CDR3 DNA sequence: TGTGCCAGCAGCGTAGGGGGCACTGAAGCTTTCTTT. Its translation is CASSVGGTEAFF. This chain uses TRBV9 with TRBJ1-1; D is unresolved. The V end was cut by 0 bases, the J end by 4 bases, with 4 bases between. CDR1 and CDR2 from the germline V gene are SGDLS and YYNGEE. CDR3 length equals 12 residues.

The gene calls are TRBV19 and TRBJ1-6; tentatively, D is TRBD1 (5 bases). V was trimmed by 3 bases and J by 10 bases, leaving 10 bases between them. This CDR3 has 13 residues. Germline assignment: CDR1 LNHDA and CDR2 SQIVND (reference sequence). The DNA for the CDR3 is TGTGCCAGTAGTATTCGGGGGGACTCACCCCTCCACTTT. Amino acid sequence: CASSIRGDSPLHF.

This rearrangement joins TRBV29-1 to TRBJ2-2; no clear D. CDR1 and CDR2 from the germline V gene are SQVTM and ANQGSEA. V was clipped by 7 bases and J by 6 bases, with 18 bases between them. The CDR3 runs 14 residues. The CDR3 loop reads CSASNPALAGELFF. CDR3 coding DNA: TGCAGCGCCTCCAACCCAGCCCTGGCCGGGGAGCTGTTTTTT.

This clone was detected only a few times. The chain combines TRBV12-5 with TRBJ2-2; D is unclear. Germline CDR1 LGHNT, CDR2 FRNRAP. This CDR3 is built from 14 residues. V lost 5 bases to trimming and J lost 0 bases, with 7 bases between them. The DNA of the CDR3 is TGTGCTAGTGGTGGAGACGCGAACACCGGGGAGCTGTTTTTT. Its translation: CASGGDANTGELFF.

J is TRBJ1-1 and V is TRBV5-1; maybe TRBD1 (6 bases). Germline CDR1 SGHRS, CDR2 YFSETQ. V was clipped by 2 bases and J by 5 bases, with 10 bases between them. The CDR3 is 13 residues long. CDR3 bases: TGCGCCAGCAGCTTCCGGACAGAGACTGAAGCTTTCTTT. Translation gives CASSFRTETEAFF.

V usage is TRBV27 and J usage is TRBJ2-2; D is uncertain. CDR1 and CDR2 from the germline V gene are MNHEY and SMNVEV (reference sequence). CDR3 length equals 13 residues. V dropped 5 bases and J dropped 6 bases, with 10 bases sitting between them. The CDR3 is CASSQTVAGELFF. As DNA, the CDR3 is TGTGCCAGCAGTCAAACAGTGGCCGGGGAGCTGTTTTTT.

The chain couples TRBV5-1 to TRBJ1-4, with 8 bases lining up with TRBD1. Trimming removed 5 bases from V and 6 bases from J; junction bases left unmatched: 6. There are 14 residues in the CDR3. The germline gives CDR1 SGHRS, CDR2 YFSETQ. Written as DNA, the CDR3 is TGCGCCAGCAGGAGACAGGGGATGGATGAAAAACTGTTTTTT. Protein product: CASRRQGMDEKLFF.

The chain joins TRBV5-8 to TRBJ1-2; D remains unclear. From germline, CDR1 is SGHTS and CDR2 YDEGEE. Trimming pared 4 bases from V and 3 bases from J, leaving 7 bases between. The CDR3 consists of 12 residues. CDR3 region: CASSQTYYGYTF. In DNA form, the CDR3 reads TGTGCCAGCAGCCAGACCTACTATGGCTACACCTTC.

This sequence joins TRBV4-2 and TRBJ2-5; the D gene is possibly TRBD2 (5 bases). CDR1 is LGHNA, CDR2 YNFKEQ, per germline. The CDR3 consists of 15 residues. Deletions cut 0 bases from V and 4 bases from J, with 12 bases between. CDR3 protein: CASSQDRGSVETQYF. The CDR3 DNA reads TGTGCCAGCAGCCAAGATCGGGGTAGTGTAGAGACCCAGTACTTC.

The gene calls are TRBV13 and TRBJ2-2; D unresolved. Trimming pared 5 bases from V and 0 bases from J, leaving 13 bases between. Germline CDR1 and CDR2: PRHDT and FYEKMQ (reference sequence). This CDR3 comprises 16 residues. CDR3 amino acids: CASSPIGKANTGELFF. For the CDR3, the DNA is TGTGCCAGCAGCCCAATAGGAAAAGCGAACACCGGGGAGCTGTTTTTT.